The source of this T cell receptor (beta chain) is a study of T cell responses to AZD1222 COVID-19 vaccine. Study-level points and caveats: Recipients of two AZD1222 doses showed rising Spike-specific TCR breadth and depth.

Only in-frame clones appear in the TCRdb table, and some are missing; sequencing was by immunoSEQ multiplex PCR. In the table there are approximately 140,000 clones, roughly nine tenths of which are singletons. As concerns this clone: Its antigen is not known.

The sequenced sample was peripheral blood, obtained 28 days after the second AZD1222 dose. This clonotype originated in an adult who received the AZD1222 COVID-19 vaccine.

The CDR3 DNA follows: TGTGCCAGCAGCTTAGATCTAAGGATAGCGGGAAGTGGGGAGCTGTTTTTT. It is translated as CASSLDLRIAGSGELFF. The chain joins TRBV11-3 to TRBJ2-2, with TRBD2 matching 8 bases. The CDR3 sequence is 17 residues long. V was pared by 0 bases and J by 8 bases, with 11 bases of the junction left unmatched. Germline CDR1 is SGHNT and CDR2 is YENEEA.